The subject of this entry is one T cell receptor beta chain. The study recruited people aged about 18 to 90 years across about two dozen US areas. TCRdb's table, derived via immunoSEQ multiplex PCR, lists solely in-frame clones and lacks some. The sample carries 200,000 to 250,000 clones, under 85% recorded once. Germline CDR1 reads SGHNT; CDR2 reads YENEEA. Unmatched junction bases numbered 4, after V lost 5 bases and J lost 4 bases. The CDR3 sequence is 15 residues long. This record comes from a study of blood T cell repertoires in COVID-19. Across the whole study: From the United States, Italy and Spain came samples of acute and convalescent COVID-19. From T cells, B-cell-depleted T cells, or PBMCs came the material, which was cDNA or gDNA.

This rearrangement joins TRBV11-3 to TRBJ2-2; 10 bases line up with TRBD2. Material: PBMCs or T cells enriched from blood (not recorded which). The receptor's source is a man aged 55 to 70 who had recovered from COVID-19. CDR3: CASSPQRGGTGELFF. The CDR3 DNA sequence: TGTGCCAGCAGCCCCCAGCGGGGGGGCACCGGGGAGCTGTTTTTT.